This T cell receptor beta chain was sequenced during a study of T cells in localized non-small cell lung cancer. Germline lookup yields CDR1 MNHEY and CDR2 SMNVEV (reference sequence). The CDR3 sequence is 13 residues long. V was pared by 3 bases and J by 4 bases, with 1 base of the junction left unmatched. Only in-frame clones appear in the TCRdb table, and some are missing; sequencing was by immunoSEQ multiplex PCR. The sample has about 33,000 clones; around 87% are singletons. This TCR was recovered from a man between 40 and 70 years old with stage III lung adenocarcinoma. The gene calls are TRBV27 and TRBJ1-2, with 8 bases matching TRBD1. Sample: peripheral blood mononuclear cells, taken before any cancer treatment. CDR3 protein: CASSLTGAYGYTF. The CDR3 nucleotides are TGTGCCAGCAGTTTGACAGGGGCCTATGGCTACACCTTC.